One T cell receptor beta chain is described in this entry. In the original processing: Reference gene primer amplification gave estimated nucleated cell counts. Method: immunoSEQ multiplex PCR; TCRdb's copy keeps in-frame clones and lacks some. The V and J calls and clone size are taken from that table; D and trimming were inferred from the DNA. Of about 190,000 clones in the sample, approximately 90% are singletons; the top ten hold approximately 1.1%. V lost 7 bases, J lost 6 bases, and 15 bases stayed unmatched. The germline gives CDR1 SGHNT, CDR2 YYREEE (reference sequence). The CDR3 is made up of 15 amino acids. This entry is derived from a study of blood T cell repertoires in COVID-19. Study details: Some COVID-19 samples were acute and others convalescent; all came from the United States, Italy and Spain.

The gene calls are TRBV5-4 and TRBJ2-7; TRBD2 agrees at 8 bases. The receptor's source is a man between 25 and 39 years old with acute or convalescent COVID-19. Material: peripheral blood. CDR3 protein: CASGPDPSGYLEQYF. CDR3 nucleotides: TGTGCCAGCGGACCTGATCCTAGCGGGTACCTCGAGCAGTACTTC.